This T cell receptor (beta chain) comes out of a study of shared clonotypes between healthy human individuals (TCRdb year 2020). Background on the whole study: The cohort included a few men and a couple of women between 18 and 49 years of age. To estimate repertoire size and how much clonotype sharing occurs between individuals, the study deeply sequenced the blood TCR repertoires of several healthy adults. Leukapheresis yielded between about 0.85 and 9.5 billion PBMCs per donor. To increase sequencing depth and limit assay-specific biases, TCR repertoire library preparation and sequencing were carried out by different laboratories using diverse techniques. For each donor, three plates each were used for CD4 naive and CD4 memory, two plates were used for CD8 naive, and one plate was used for CD8 memory.

Its CDR3 holds 15 amino acids, cysteine through phenylalanine. Only the CDR3 portion is preserved as DNA: 45 bases, with reading frame beginning at the first base. This clone appeared a few times. This receptor's antigen is unknown. The sample holds no much larger clone one base away, and base qualities are not on file. The donors were healthy, HIV-negative adults who had no recently reported acute infections or vaccinations. Every donor was a Caucasian adult residing in Nashville, Tennessee, USA. Magnetic negative selection was used to enrich CD4+ T cells, after which naive cells were positively selected on CD45RA and the negative fraction became the memory subset. After blood collection by leukapheresis, PBMCs were isolated using Ficoll-Histopaque density gradient centrifugation and then cryopreserved in the vapor phase of liquid nitrogen. Purity and quantity of every magnetically sorted T cell population were checked by analytical flow cytometry. From each sorted fraction, genomic DNA was isolated and quantified by UV absorbance on a Nanodrop 2000c.

Overall results and qualifications from the work: Naive subsets generally had larger estimated clonotype richness than memory subsets. About 4.5% of naive CD4, 3.5% of naive CD8, about 2.5% of memory CD4, and more than 0.35% of memory CD8 clonotypes were shared across several donors. Even with the large sequencing depth, rarefaction of the sorted-subset datasets indicated that sequencing was incomplete. Pairwise subsampling indicated that sequencing depth was expected to affect the degree of clonotype sharing among donors. The genetic and exposure-history diversity represented was limited by the small number of donors. Sampling was restricted to blood, and TCR repertoires in tissues likely differ from the TCR repertoires found in blood. Compared with non-shared clonotypes, the clonotypes found in all four sorted-subset donors had higher generation probabilities.

Using the deep immunoSEQ assay, multiplex PCR amplified TCR CDR3 regions from genomic DNA. Extracted genomic DNA from each cell subset was distributed evenly across all wells of several immunoSEQ 96-well plates, and each plate was treated as a replicate. For sorted subsets, roughly 200 ng of genomic DNA, equivalent to around 31,000 T cell genomes, went into each replicate PCR. Purified libraries were quantified with a Qubit 3.0 fluorometer, sized on a Bioanalyzer 2100, and re-quantified with the KAPA Library Quantification kit. Each immunoSEQ 96-well plate was sequenced on its own single-read 150-cycle Illumina NextSeq 550 flow cell. The source study handled its data this way. Because the immunoSEQ output included only junctional sequences and no quality scores, the filtering could not be the same as the filtering used for full-length reads. To assign V/J genes and CDR3, sequences were annotated against IMGT germline references using PyIR, a Python wrapper for IgBLAST v1.9. Reads were filtered out if the reads had weak V/J assignments (E-value above 1e-6), no CDR3, stop codons, out-of-frame junctions, or ambiguous translated residues. V3J clonotypes were defined as sequences sharing the same inferred V gene, J gene, and CDR3 amino acid sequence. Percentage overlap between repertoires was calculated by dividing the number of shared unique clonotypes by the size of the smaller repertoire. Three approaches were used to assess repertoire richness: RTK rarefaction, the Chao1 estimator, and Recon v2.1 estimates of unobserved clonotypes. For all TCRbeta clonotypes obtained by the gDNA method from four donors, generation probabilities were computed with OLGA. Here the immuneACCESS table is served through TCRdb, limited to in-frame sequences with V and J called. Missing clones are a known gap in these copies; in checked studies unresolved V genes cover under half, and the rest lacks a known reason. V and J calls and clone size are copied from that table; D and trimming were computed from the DNA. The sample table records about 2.4 million clones; 85% to 95% of these occur just once. Roughly 0.13% of the sample lies in the top ten.

The specimen was naive CD4+ T cells sorted from blood. The meaning of the sample's cell subset or site label: CD45RA+ positively selected. The chain is encoded by TRBV21-1 joined to TRBJ1-6. TRBV21-1 is listed as a pseudogene. The clonotype comes from a man between 18 and 29 years old in good health. The nucleotide sequence reads TGTGCCAGCAGCTTACGGGGTCTGCGGGATTCACCCCTCCACTTT. It specifies CASSLRGLRDSPLHF.